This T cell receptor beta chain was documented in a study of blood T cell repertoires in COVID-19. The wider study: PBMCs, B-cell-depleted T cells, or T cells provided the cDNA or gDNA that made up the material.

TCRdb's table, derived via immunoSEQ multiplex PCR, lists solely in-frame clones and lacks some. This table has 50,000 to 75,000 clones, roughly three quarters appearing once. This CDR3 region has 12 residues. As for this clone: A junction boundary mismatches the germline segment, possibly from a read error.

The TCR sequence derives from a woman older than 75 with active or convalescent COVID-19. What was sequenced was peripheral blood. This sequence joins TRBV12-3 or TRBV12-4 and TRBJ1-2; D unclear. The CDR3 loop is CASSPRRSGYTF. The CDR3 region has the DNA TGTGCCAGCAGCCCCCGGAGGTCTGGCTACACATTC.